What follows are 2 T cell receptor beta chains derived from one specimen sequenced in a study of CD4 T cells in relation to SARS-CoV-2 and coronaviruses (TCRdb year 2021). Receptors were amplified or captured by the immunoSEQ multiplex PCR assay. TCRdb took this table from immuneACCESS and kept in-frame rearrangements with V and J called. Such tables lack part of the clones; where checked against another copy, unresolved V genes explain under half of the gap, and the rest is unexplained. In all, the sample holds 20,000 to 25,000 clones, and 70% to 80% of those were seen once. The ten largest clones take up over 9% of the sample. CD4+ T cells from unexposed donors were collected before the COVID-19 pandemic (2011-2018). The EasySep CD4+ T cell isolation kit was used to isolate CD4+ T cells once the cultures had run for 10 to 11 days. Their specific antigens are unknown. Sequenced material: CD4+ T cells from PBMCs, cultured in vitro. The receptor set was obtained from a human donor in good health.

The V and J genes are TRBV9 and TRBJ2-2; possible D gene TRBD1, 5 bases. The length of the CDR3 is 14 residues. Germline values: CDR1 SGDLS, CDR2 YYNGEE. Trimming removed 0 bases at V and 5 bases at J, with 8 bases between. CDR3 coding DNA: TGTGCCAGCAGCGTAGTTCAGGGAACCGGGGAGCTGTTTTTT. It is translated as CASSVVQGTGELFF.

The chain carries TRBV30 and TRBJ2-2; possible D gene TRBD2, 6 bases. In germline, CDR1 is GTSNPN, CDR2 SVGIG (reference sequence). The CDR3 is 14 residues long. Trimming pared 4 bases from V and 4 bases from J, leaving 13 bases between. This chain's CDR3 is CAWMGGFSTGELFF. The CDR3, as DNA: TGTGCCTGGATGGGGGGATTCTCCACCGGGGAGCTGTTTTTT.